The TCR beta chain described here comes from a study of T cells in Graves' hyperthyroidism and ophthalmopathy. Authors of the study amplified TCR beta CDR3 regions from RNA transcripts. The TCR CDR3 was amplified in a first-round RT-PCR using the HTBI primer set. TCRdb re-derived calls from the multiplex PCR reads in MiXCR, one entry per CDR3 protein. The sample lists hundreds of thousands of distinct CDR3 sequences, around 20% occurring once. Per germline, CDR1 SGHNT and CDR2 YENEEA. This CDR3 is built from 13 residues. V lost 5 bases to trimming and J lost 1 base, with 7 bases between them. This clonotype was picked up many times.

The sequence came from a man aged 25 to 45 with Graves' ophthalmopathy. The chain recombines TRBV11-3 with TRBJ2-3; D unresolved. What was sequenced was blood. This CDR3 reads CASSRWGTDTQYF. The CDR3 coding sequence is TGTGCCAGCAGCCGGTGGGGCACAGATACGCAGTATTTT.